This T cell receptor (beta chain) came from a study of shared clonotypes between healthy human individuals. Sorted-subset replicate PCR reactions were performed with approximately 0.2 ug DNA, corresponding to roughly 30,000 T cell genomes. The assay was immunoSEQ multiplex PCR, and TCRdb's table has in-frame clones only and misses some. The sample contains some 790,000 clones, roughly two thirds of which appear only once. This clone was observed a few times. Its target is not known. Trimming cost V 6 bases and J 1 base, with 10 bases left between them. Germline lookup yields CDR1 SGHDN and CDR2 FVKESK. CDR3 length: 13 amino acids. Regarding the study as a whole: The naive CD4 repertoires of a handful of donors were compared, and approximately 4.7% of clonotypes were shared.

The TCR was taken from a woman between 25 and 40 years old in good health. The chain recombines TRBV14 with TRBJ2-7; no definite D call. Sequenced sample: memory CD4+ T cells sorted from blood. Subset: CD45RA-negative fraction. CDR3: CASSRQRSYEQYF. For the CDR3, the DNA is TGTGCCAGCAGTCGACAAAGGTCCTACGAGCAGTACTTC. The variable domain in full, with the rest retrieved from reference TRBV14 and TRBJ2-7, is EAGVTQFPSHSVIEKGQTVTLRCDPISGHDNLYWYRRVMGKEIKFLLHFVKESKQDESGMPNNRFLAERTGGTYSTLKVQPAELEDSGVYFCASSRQRSYEQYFGPGTRLTVT.